The present T cell receptor beta chain was sequenced within a study of regulatory T cells in long-lasting Graves disease. Study-wide points: Persistent disease preferred TRBV28, TRBJ1-2 and TRBJ2-5; new disease, TRBV20-1 and TRBJ2-1.

The sample's time point: persistent/refractory GD, antithyroid drugs over 5 years with positive TRAb. TCR sequences were obtained from RNA taken from PBMCs. The peripheral blood volume drawn was 7.5 to 9.5 milliliters, and it was collected into EDTA tubes. Trimming cost V 6 bases and J 3 bases, with 17 bases left between them. Germline lookup yields CDR1 MNHNS and CDR2 SASEGT. The CDR3 is made up of 15 amino acids. Construction of TCR beta libraries relied on iRepertoire HTBI primers and on Arm-PCR targeting CDR3 regions. Authors' methods: Throughout the samples, researchers identified about 56 TRBV and roughly 14 TRBJ segments. TCRdb passed the multiplex PCR reads through MiXCR, listing each CDR3 protein once. Here the V and J calls rest on TCRdb's processing, not on the authors' analysis. The table lists roughly 500,000 distinct CDR3 sequences, less than 25% of them singletons, with 6.5% to 10% in the top ten.

Remarks on this clonotype: Antigen unknown.

This TCR was sampled from a female donor with Graves disease. Sequencing used peripheral blood mononuclear cells (PBMCs), obtained when the disease was refractory, from a patient treated with antithyroid drugs. The chain is built from TRBV6-1 and TRBJ1-2, with a weak D call TRBD1 (6 bases). As DNA, the CDR3 is TGTGCCAGCAGCTCCATCGAGGGGGGTCACTATGGCTACACCTTC. Amino acids: CASSSIEGGHYGYTF.